The TCR beta chain under discussion was sequenced for a study of blood T cell repertoires in COVID-19. About the research overall: The samples span acute and convalescent COVID-19 from the United States, Italy and Spain. In each case, the material was cDNA or gDNA derived from T cells, B-cell-depleted T cells, or PBMCs.

The V segment lost 2 bases and the J segment 6 bases; nucleotides outside the gene matches: 6. The germline V gene encodes CDR1 LGHNT and CDR2 FRNRAP. This CDR3 spans 15 amino acids. In the source study's methods: Reference gene primers were amplified, and this amplification served to estimate nucleated cell counts. The protocol was immunoSEQ multiplex PCR, while the TCRdb copy is restricted to in-frame clones and leaves out a portion. D and trimming were read from the DNA, whereas the V and J calls and clone size are those reported in that table. The repertoire consists of around 190,000 clones, with around 83% occurring once and the leading ten covering less than 9%.

V and J are TRBV12-5 and TRBJ1-5; 8 nucleotides line up with TRBD1. This clonotype was obtained from a woman aged 55-75 years with acute or convalescent COVID-19. Sequencing input: peripheral blood. This chain's CDR3 is CASGLPTGGIQPQHF. CDR3 DNA sequence: TGTGCTAGTGGTTTGCCCACAGGGGGGATTCAGCCCCAGCATTTT.